The text below deals with one TCR beta chain. Data came from immunoSEQ multiplex PCR; TCRdb stores just in-frame clones and leaves some out. Of 150,000 or so clones listed, around 90% are singletons. With V trimmed by 11 bases and J by 3 bases, 13 bases remained unmatched. Germline CDR1 SNHLY, CDR2 FYNNEI. This CDR3 has 15 amino acids. This specimen belongs to a study of T cell responses to AZD1222 COVID-19 vaccine. V gene TRBV2 combines with J gene TRBJ2-7; 10 bases map to TRBD2. This receptor was obtained from an adult who received the AZD1222 COVID-19 vaccine. The material was peripheral blood, obtained 28 days after the second AZD1222 dose. The CDR3 sequence is CAGRSGSSGSYEQYF. CDR3 sequence (DNA): TGTGCCGGACGCTCGGGCTCTAGCGGGAGCTACGAGCAGTACTTC.